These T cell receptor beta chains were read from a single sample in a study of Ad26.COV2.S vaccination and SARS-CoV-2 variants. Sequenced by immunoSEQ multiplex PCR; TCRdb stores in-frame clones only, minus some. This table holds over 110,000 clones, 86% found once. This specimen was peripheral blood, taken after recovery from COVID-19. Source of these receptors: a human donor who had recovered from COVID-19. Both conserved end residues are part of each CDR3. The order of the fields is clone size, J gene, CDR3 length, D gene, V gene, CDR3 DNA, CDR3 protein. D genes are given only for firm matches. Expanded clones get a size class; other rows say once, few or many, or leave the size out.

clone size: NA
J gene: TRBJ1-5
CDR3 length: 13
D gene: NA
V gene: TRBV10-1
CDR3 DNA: TGCGCCAGCAGCGAGTCGGGGGTTCAGCCCCAGCATTTT
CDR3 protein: CASSESGVQPQHF

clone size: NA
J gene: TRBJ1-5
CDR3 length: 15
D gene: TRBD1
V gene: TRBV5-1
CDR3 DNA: TGCGCCAGCAGCTCCGGGACAGGGAATAATCAGCCCCAGCATTTT
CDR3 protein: CASSSGTGNNQPQHF

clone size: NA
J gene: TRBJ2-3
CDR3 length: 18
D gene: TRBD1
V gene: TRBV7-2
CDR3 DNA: TGTGCCAGCAGCTCCAGAATCCGGGACAGGGGGCAAGCAGATACGCAGTATTTT
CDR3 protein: CASSSRIRDRGQADTQYF

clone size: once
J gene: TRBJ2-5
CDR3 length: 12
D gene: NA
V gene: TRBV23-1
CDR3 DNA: TGCGCCAGCAGTCATAGCAGGGAGACCCAGTACTTC
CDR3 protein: CASSHSRETQYF

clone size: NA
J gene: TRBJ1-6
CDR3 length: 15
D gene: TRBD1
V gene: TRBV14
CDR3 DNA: TGTGCCAGCAGCCAAGGACAGGGGGCGAATTCACCCCTCCACTTT
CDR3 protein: CASSQGQGANSPLHF

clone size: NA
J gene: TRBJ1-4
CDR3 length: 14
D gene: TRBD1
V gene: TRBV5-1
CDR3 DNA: TGCGCCAGCAGCTTGGGGACAGGGGCGGAAAAACTGTTTTTT
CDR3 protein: CASSLGTGAEKLFF

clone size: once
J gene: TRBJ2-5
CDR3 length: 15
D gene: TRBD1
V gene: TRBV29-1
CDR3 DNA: TGCAGCGTGCCGCCCTTGGACAGGGCTGAAGAGACCCAGTACTTC
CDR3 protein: CSVPPLDRAEETQYF

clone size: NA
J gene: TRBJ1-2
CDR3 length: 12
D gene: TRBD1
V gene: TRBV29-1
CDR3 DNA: TGCAGCGTTGACCGACAGGGTCATGGCTACACCTTC
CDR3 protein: CSVDRQGHGYTF

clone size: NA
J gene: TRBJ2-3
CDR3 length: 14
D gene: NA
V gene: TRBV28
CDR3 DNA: TGTGCCAGCAGTTTAGGAGGGACCACAGATACGCAGTATTTT
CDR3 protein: CASSLGGTTDTQYF

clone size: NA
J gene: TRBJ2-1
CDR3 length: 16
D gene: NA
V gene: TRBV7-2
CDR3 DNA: TGTGCCAGCAGCTCACCCGGGACTGCCAGACACAATGAGCAGTTCTTC
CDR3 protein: CASSSPGTARHNEQFF

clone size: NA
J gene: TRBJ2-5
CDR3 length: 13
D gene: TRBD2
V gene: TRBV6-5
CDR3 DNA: TGTGCCAGCAGTTACGGGCCTTTAGCGGGGTGCGACTTC
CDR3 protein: CASSYGPLAGCDF